One sample yielded the 5 T cell receptor beta chains listed below, sequenced in a study of beta chain features in type 1 diabetes. Study-wide results and caveats: When Type 1 diabetes patients were examined, their TCRB CDR3s proved moderately but significantly shorter in all four CD4+ subsets.

The antigens for these receptors are not known. Every bit of the isolated RNA underwent reverse transcription, so sequencing read expressed TCRB transcripts. The method was immunoSEQ multiplex PCR; TCRdb's version includes in-frame clones alone and lacks a portion of them. The sample shows around 280,000 clones, 15% of them seen only once. Source material: naive CD4+ T cells from blood. The receptors stem from a man younger than 30 with type 1 diabetes.

Only a few counts were recorded for this clone. The rearrangement uses TRBV7-2 and TRBJ1-1, with D tentatively TRBD1 (6 bases). Trimming pared 4 bases from V and 2 bases from J, leaving 11 bases between. The CDR3 contains 14 residues. Germline values: CDR1 SGHTA, CDR2 FQGNSA. The CDR3 region is CASSWTAINTEAFF. The DNA of the CDR3 is TGTGCCAGCAGCTGGACAGCAATCAACACTGAAGCTTTCTTT. Based on the CDR3 plus reference TRBV7-2 and TRBJ1-1, the full variable domain is GAGVSQSPSNKVTEKGKDVELRCDPISGHTALYWYRQSLGQGLEFLIYFQGNSAPDKSGLPSDRFSAERTGGSVSTLTIQRTQQEDSAVYLCASSWTAINTEAFFGQGTRLTVV.

Here the CDR3 DNA reads TGTGCCAGCAGCGTAGGGGCCAGCCCAATCAATCAGCCCCAGCATTTT. The encoded protein is CASSVGASPINQPQHF. The rearrangement uses TRBV9 and TRBJ1-5; D unclear. The CDR3 is 16 residues long. Germline assignment: CDR1 SGDLS and CDR2 YYNGEE. V dropped 0 bases and J dropped 3 bases, with 13 bases sitting between them.

This clone was observed a handful of times. The chain carries TRBV5-1 and TRBJ2-5; TRBD1 is a possible D gene (5 bases). This CDR3 comprises 13 residues. CDR1 is SGHRS, CDR2 YFSETQ, per germline. Trimming left V 4 bases short and J 4 bases short, with 11 bases between. In DNA, the CDR3 is TGCGCCAGCAGCGTGGACAAAATAGAGACCCAGTACTTC. Its protein product is CASSVDKIETQYF. Together with reference TRBV5-1 and TRBJ2-5, the CDR3 gives the full variable domain: KAGVTQTPRYLIKTRGQQVTLSCSPISGHRSVSWYQQTPGQGLQFLFEYFSETQRNKGNFPGRFSGRQFSNSRSEMNVSTLELGDSALYLCASSVDKIETQYFGPGTRLLVL.

This clone was counted between two and nine times. This chain joins TRBV30 and TRBJ1-3; TRBD1 matches at 11 bases. The CDR3 consists of 15 residues. J lost 4 bases, V lost 5 bases, and 7 bases had no gene match. Looked up from germline, CDR1 is GTSNPN and CDR2 is SVGIG (reference sequence). This CDR3 reads CAWDFGQGAGNTIYF. In DNA, the CDR3 is TGTGCCTGGGACTTTGGACAGGGGGCCGGAAACACCATATATTTT.

The CDR3 region is CASSLGTSGFGSPLHF. The CDR3 DNA sequence: TGCGCCAGCAGCCTGGGGACAAGCGGGTTCGGGTCACCCCTCCACTTT. The V call is TRBV5-1, the J call TRBJ1-6; possible D gene TRBD1, 6 bases. V was trimmed by 4 bases and J by 10 bases, leaving 21 bases between them. The CDR3 loop spans 16 amino acids. Germline assignment: CDR1 SGHRS and CDR2 YFSETQ. The whole variable domain, filled in from reference TRBV5-1 and TRBJ1-6, reads KAGVTQTPRYLIKTRGQQVTLSCSPISGHRSVSWYQQTPGQGLQFLFEYFSETQRNKGNFPGRFSGRQFSNSRSEMNVSTLELGDSALYLCASSLGTSGFGSPLHFGNGTRLTVT.